Here is one T cell receptor (beta chain) with its context. V lost 1 base and J lost 6, with 11 bases in between. Germline V CDR1 and CDR2: SGHRS, YFSETQ. This CDR3 has 13 residues. The entry originates in a study of Ad26.COV2.S vaccination and SARS-CoV-2 variants. Across the study: Ad26.COV2.S arm of COV1001 included the donor.

Treatment in this sample: some 19 received Ad26.COV2.S at low or high dose, single or two shots; about 5 received placebo; per-sample allocation not given. Specimen acquisition occurred on day 63 following the initial vaccine or placebo injection. Here immunoSEQ multiplex PCR was the method, and the copy in TCRdb shows in-frame clones only, minus some. The sample lists approximately 420,000 clones, approximately 90% occurring once. Material: peripheral blood, obtained in a trial of Ad26.COV2.S vaccine versus placebo. The chain is built from TRBV5-1 and TRBJ2-7, with D unresolved. The receptor was derived from a person between 18 and 65 years old who received the Ad26.COV2.S COVID-19 vaccine or a placebo. The CDR3 region is CASSLPVSREQYF. CDR3 coding DNA: TGCGCCAGCAGCTTGCCAGTTTCTCGCGAGCAGTACTTC.